These T cell receptor beta chains were read from a single sample in a study of blood T cell repertoires in COVID-19. The method was immunoSEQ multiplex PCR; TCRdb's version includes in-frame clones alone and lacks a portion of them. The data show about 210,000 clones, with over 75% seen just once and around 4.8% held by the top ten. The sequencing input was peripheral blood. The receptors were sampled from a woman in her forties with acute or convalescent COVID-19. CDR3s include the opening cysteine and the closing phenylalanine or tryptophan. D genes are given only for firm matches. Where a row states a size, it is once, few, many or the class of an expanded clone; other rows omit it.

d_call,j_call,clone_size,v_call,cdr3_aa,cdr3_nt
.,TRBJ1-3,.,TRBV7-6,CASSSLGTQGEAGNTIYF,TGTGCCAGCAGCTCACTCGGGACTCAGGGAGAAGCGGGAAACACCATATATTTT
.,TRBJ1-1,.,TRBV9,CASSVGDFSEAFF,TGTGCCAGCAGCGTAGGAGATTTCTCTGAAGCTTTCTTT
TRBD1,TRBJ1-5,.,TRBV10-3,CAISEGQGGNQPQHF,TGTGCCATCAGTGAAGGACAGGGTGGCAATCAGCCCCAGCATTTT
TRBD1,TRBJ1-1,.,TRBV2,CASSGQGMNTEAFF,TGTGCCAGCAGTGGACAGGGGATGAACACTGAAGCTTTCTTT
TRBD2,TRBJ2-3,.,TRBV7-3,CASSSGYTDTQYF,TGTGCCAGCTCTAGCGGGTACACAGATACGCAGTATTTT
TRBD1,TRBJ1-2,.,TRBV6-5,CASPGQDNYGYTF,TGTGCCAGCCCAGGACAGGATAACTATGGCTACACCTTC
.,TRBJ1-2,.,TRBV7-9,CASSRTSINTF,TGTGCCAGCAGCCGGACATCTATAAACACCTTC
.,TRBJ2-6,.,TRBV5-1,CASSLLWANVLTF,TGCGCCAGCAGCCTTCTCTGGGCCAACGTCCTGACTTTC
TRBD1,TRBJ1-4,.,TRBV7-9,CASSSTRGDRGQLGEKLFF,TGTGCCAGCAGCTCCACTCGTGGGGACAGGGGGCAATTGGGTGAAAAACTGTTTTTT
.,TRBJ1-5,once,TRBV27,CASSPAGGNQPQHF,TGTGCCAGCAGCCCCGCGGGAGGCAATCAGCCCCAGCATTTT
.,TRBJ2-6,.,TRBV28,CASSLMTGASPGANVLTF,TGTGCCAGCAGTTTAATGACAGGTGCTTCGCCTGGGGCCAACGTCCTGACTTTC
TRBD1,TRBJ1-1,.,TRBV19,CASSKTGTVGMNTEAFF,TGTGCCAGTAGTAAAACAGGGACAGTCGGCATGAACACTGAAGCTTTCTTT
TRBD1,TRBJ1-4,.,TRBV19,CASSEDRGKGEKLFF,TGTGCCAGTAGTGAGGACAGGGGCAAAGGTGAAAAACTGTTTTTT